The source of this T cell receptor (beta chain) is a study of blood T cell repertoires in COVID-19. The wider study: Specimens from acute and convalescent COVID-19 originated in the United States, Italy and Spain.

Germline V gives CDR1 MNHEY, CDR2 SVGAGI. Trimming cost V 2 bases and J 4 bases, with 6 bases left between them. There are 13 residues in the CDR3. Only in-frame clones appear in the TCRdb table, and some are missing; sequencing was by immunoSEQ multiplex PCR. This table holds roughly 400,000 clones, over 75% found once. This TCR was sampled from a woman younger than 30 who had been exposed to COVID-19. Sequencing was done on a sample of PBMCs or T cells enriched from blood (not recorded which). The gene calls are TRBV6-5 and TRBJ2-1; D is uncertain. CDR3 in DNA: TGTGCCAGCAGTTACGACACGTACAATGAGCAGTTCTTC. Its translation: CASSYDTYNEQFF.